A selection of T cell receptor beta chains follows, all from one sample in a study of shared clonotypes between healthy human individuals. The method was immunoSEQ multiplex PCR; TCRdb's version includes in-frame clones alone and lacks a portion of them. The sample carries more than 2 million clones, 90% to 96% recorded once. Sequencing was carried out using naive CD4+ T cells sorted from blood. These receptors all stem from a man between 18 and 35 years old in good health. Each CDR3 is given with its conserved first and last residue. A D gene is named only where the DNA matches it firmly.

D gene,V gene,J gene,CDR3 protein,CDR3 DNA
TRBD1,TRBV5-1,TRBJ1-1,CASSLEDRATEAFF,TGCGCCAGCAGCTTGGAGGACAGGGCGACTGAAGCTTTCTTT
TRBD2,TRBV29-1,TRBJ2-7,CSVATSGLPEQYF,TGCAGCGTCGCAACTAGCGGATTACCTGAGCAGTACTTC
NA,TRBV6-1,TRBJ1-6,CAISSGGGNSPLHF,TGTGCCATCTCCTCGGGGGGAGGCAATTCACCCCTCCACTTT
NA,TRBV5-1,TRBJ2-7,CASSRRGQSYEQYF,TGCGCCAGCAGTCGACGGGGACAATCCTACGAGCAGTACTTC
NA,TRBV2,TRBJ2-5,CACATGRTKETQYF,TGTGCCTGCGCAACAGGGAGGACCAAAGAGACCCAGTACTTC
TRBD2,TRBV28,TRBJ2-5,CASSFRLEQGRGETQYF,TGTGCCAGCAGTTTCCGACTCGAACAAGGGAGGGGAGAGACCCAGTACTTC
TRBD2,TRBV6-1,TRBJ2-3,CASRSSGADTDTQYF,TGTGCCAGTAGATCTAGCGGGGCGGACACAGATACGCAGTATTTT
NA,TRBV18,TRBJ1-5,CASSPTGYSNQPQHF,TGTGCCAGCTCACCCACAGGATATAGCAATCAGCCCCAGCATTTT
NA,TRBV6-5,TRBJ1-1,CASTPTGPWAEAFF,TGTGCCAGCACCCCAACGGGACCCTGGGCTGAAGCTTTCTTT
TRBD1,TRBV4-3,TRBJ2-6,CASSHLGTGEAGANVLTF,TGCGCCAGCAGCCACCTCGGGACAGGGGAAGCTGGGGCCAACGTCCTGACTTTC
NA,TRBV15,TRBJ2-3,CATSRDTTAHTQYF,TGTGCCACCAGCAGAGATACGACTGCCCATACGCAGTATTTT
NA,TRBV10-3,TRBJ2-5,CAISESVAGPTQYF,TGTGCCATCAGTGAGTCGGTGGCGGGGCCGACCCAGTACTTC
NA,TRBV28,TRBJ1-2,CASTIAGFERGYTF,TGTGCCAGCACCATAGCAGGGTTTGAGCGCGGCTACACCTTC
TRBD1,TRBV29-1,TRBJ2-2,CSAGQGALGTGELFF,TGCAGCGCAGGACAGGGGGCTTTGGGGACCGGGGAGCTGTTTTTT
TRBD2,TRBV7-8,TRBJ2-5,CASSLVTGGTPETQYF,TGTGCCAGCAGCTTAGTTACGGGGGGGACCCCAGAGACCCAGTACTTC
TRBD1,TRBV27,TRBJ2-7,CASSLRDRNYNEQYF,TGTGCCAGCAGTCTCCGGGACAGGAACTACAACGAGCAGTACTTC
NA,TRBV10-3,TRBJ1-1,CAINTGIGTEAFF,TGTGCCATAAATACAGGGATAGGGACTGAAGCTTTCTTT
NA,TRBV29-1,TRBJ1-3,CSVEDPTYSGNTIYF,TGCAGCGTTGAAGACCCCACCTACTCTGGAAACACCATATATTTT
NA,TRBV6-5,TRBJ1-6,CASSRLRDSPLHF,TGTGCCAGCAGCCGACTACGGGATTCACCCCTCCACTTT
TRBD1,TRBV9,TRBJ1-1,CASSPRTGTVNTEAFF,TGTGCCAGCAGCCCCCGGACAGGGACTGTGAACACTGAAGCTTTCTTT
TRBD2,TRBV28,TRBJ2-3,CASSPSGTSGGSSTDTQYF,TGTGCCAGCAGTCCATCCGGGACTAGCGGGGGCAGTAGCACAGATACGCAGTATTTT
TRBD1,TRBV19,TRBJ1-6,CASSMVEGARSPLHF,TGTGCCAGTAGTATGGTTGAGGGGGCGCGTTCACCCCTCCACTTT
TRBD2,TRBV9,TRBJ2-3,CASSVASGRMADTQYF,TGTGCCAGCAGCGTCGCTAGCGGGAGGATGGCAGATACGCAGTATTTT
NA,TRBV6-5,TRBJ1-1,CASTGTGNTEAFF,TGTGCCAGCACCGGGACGGGGAACACTGAAGCTTTCTTT
TRBD1,TRBV6-5,TRBJ1-2,CASSYRTGGYGYTF,TGTGCCAGCAGTTACCGGACAGGGGGCTATGGCTACACCTTC
TRBD1,TRBV19,TRBJ2-5,CASSIMSGGETQYF,TGTGCCAGTAGTATAATGTCAGGGGGAGAGACCCAGTACTTC
TRBD1,TRBV10-3,TRBJ1-6,CAISDRDRGIGWDSPLHF,TGTGCCATCAGTGACCGGGACAGGGGAATCGGGTGGGATTCACCCCTCCACTTT
TRBD2,TRBV11-2,TRBJ2-7,CASSRSGGPWEQYF,TGTGCCAGCAGCCGTAGCGGGGGCCCATGGGAGCAGTACTTC
NA,TRBV5-1,TRBJ2-5,CASSLATGSGETQYF,TGCGCCAGCAGCTTAGCAACAGGGTCGGGGGAGACCCAGTACTTC
NA,TRBV29-1,TRBJ2-1,CSVERDGYEQFF,TGCAGCGTTGAGCGGGACGGTTATGAGCAGTTCTTC
NA,TRBV9,TRBJ1-1,CASSGHYRDTEAFF,TGTGCCAGCAGCGGGCACTACAGGGACACTGAAGCTTTCTTT
NA,TRBV29-1,TRBJ2-3,CSVEVGARITDTQYF,TGCAGCGTTGAAGTGGGGGCTAGAATCACAGATACGCAGTATTTT
NA,TRBV11-3,TRBJ2-1,CASSLTLRQGSNEQFF,TGTGCCAGCAGCTTAACTCTCCGGCAGGGCTCCAATGAGCAGTTCTTC
NA,TRBV11-2,TRBJ2-5,CASSFRLGETQYF,TGTGCCAGCAGCTTTCGGCTGGGAGAGACCCAGTACTTC
NA,TRBV30,TRBJ1-1,CAWNTGTVNTEAFF,TGTGCCTGGAACACAGGGACGGTGAACACTGAAGCTTTCTTT
TRBD1,TRBV5-1,TRBJ2-2,CASSRTRWTGGMDYTGELFF,TGCGCCAGCAGCAGAACAAGGTGGACAGGCGGTATGGATTACACCGGGGAGCTGTTTTTT
TRBD1,TRBV5-1,TRBJ2-2,CASWDGQGASSGELFF,TGCGCCAGCTGGGACGGACAGGGGGCGTCCAGCGGGGAGCTGTTTTTT
TRBD2,TRBV6-1,TRBJ2-1,CASRTSGGYEQFF,TGTGCCAGCAGGACTAGCGGGGGTTATGAGCAGTTCTTC